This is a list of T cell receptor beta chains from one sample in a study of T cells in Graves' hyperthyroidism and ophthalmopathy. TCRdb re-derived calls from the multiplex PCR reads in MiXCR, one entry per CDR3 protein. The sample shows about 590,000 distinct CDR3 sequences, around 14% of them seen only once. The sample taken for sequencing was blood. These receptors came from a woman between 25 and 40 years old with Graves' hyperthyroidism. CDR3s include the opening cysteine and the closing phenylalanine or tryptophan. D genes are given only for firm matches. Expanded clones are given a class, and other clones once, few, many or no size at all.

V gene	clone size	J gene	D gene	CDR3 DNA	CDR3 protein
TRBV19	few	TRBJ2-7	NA	TGTGCCAGTAGTCTAGAGGCAGGGTCCTACGAGCAGTACTTC	CASSLEAGSYEQYF
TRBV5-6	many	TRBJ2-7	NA	TGTGCCAGCAGCGCGTTAGAGGACAGCGAGCAGTACTTC	CASSALEDSEQYF
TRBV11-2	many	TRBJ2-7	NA	TGTGCCAGCAGACAAACTGGGGGGAGAGTCTCCTACGAGCAGTACTTC	CASRQTGGRVSYEQYF
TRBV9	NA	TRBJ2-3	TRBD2	TGTGCCAGCAGCGTAGGTCTAGCGGGATTGACAGATACGCAGTATTTT	CASSVGLAGLTDTQYF
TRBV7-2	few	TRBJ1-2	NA	TGTGCCAGCAGCTTTTCAGGTTGGGGGGCTTATGGCTACACCTTC	CASSFSGWGAYGYTF
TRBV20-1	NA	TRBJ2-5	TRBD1	TGCAGTGCTAGTTCAGGGGGCGCAGAGACCCAGTACTTC	CSASSGGAETQYF
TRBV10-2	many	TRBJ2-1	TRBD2	TGCGCCAGCAGGACCGGGACTAGCGGAAACAATGAGCAGTTCTTC	CASRTGTSGNNEQFF
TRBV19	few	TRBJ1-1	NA	TGTGTCAGTAGCCCTTCATGGGGGAGAGACACTGAAGCTTTCTTT	CVSSPSWGRDTEAFF
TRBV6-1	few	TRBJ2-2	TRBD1	TGTGCCAGCAGAGATTCCGGGACAGGGACCGGGGAGCTGTTTTTT	CASRDSGTGTGELFF
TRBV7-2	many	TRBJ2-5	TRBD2	TGTGCCAGCAGCTTAGTTATTGTATGGCTAGCGGGAGAAAAGACCCAGTACTTC	CASSLVIVWLAGEKTQYF
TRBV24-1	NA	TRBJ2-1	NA	TGTGCCACCAGTGGGGGAAGCTCCTACAATGAGCAGTTCTTC	CATSGGSSYNEQFF
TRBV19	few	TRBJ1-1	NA	TGTGCCAGTAACCCGTTGTTTGCCCTGAACACTGAAGCTTTCTTT	CASNPLFALNTEAFF
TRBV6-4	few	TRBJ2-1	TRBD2	TGTGCCAGCAGTCTCGAGACTAGCGGGATCTATGAGCAGTTCTTC	CASSLETSGIYEQFF
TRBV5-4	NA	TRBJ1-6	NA	TGTGCCAGCGAAAATTTGTCACCCCTCCACTTT	CASENLSPLHF
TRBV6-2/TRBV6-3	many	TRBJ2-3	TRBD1	TGTGCCAGCAGTTATGATCGACAGGGGGTAACAGATACGCAGTATTTT	CASSYDRQGVTDTQYF
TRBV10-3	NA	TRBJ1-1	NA	TGTGCCATCAGTGATCCGGGCCAAACTGAAGCTTTCTTT	CAISDPGQTEAFF
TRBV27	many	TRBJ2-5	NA	TGTGCCACTCGAGGGGGCCAAGAGACCCAGTACTTC	CATRGGQETQYF
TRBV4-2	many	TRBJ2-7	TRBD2	TGTGCCAGCAGCCAAGACGTGGGACTAGCGGGCCTCTCCTACGAGCAGTACTTC	CASSQDVGLAGLSYEQYF
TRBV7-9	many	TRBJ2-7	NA	TGTGCCAGCAGCATCGACAGGTACTACGAGCAGTACTTC	CASSIDRYYEQYF
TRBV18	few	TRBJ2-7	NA	TGTGCCAGCTCACCACCTTCGCAATACGAGCAGTACTTC	CASSPPSQYEQYF
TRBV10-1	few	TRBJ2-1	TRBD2	TGCGCCAGCAGTGATGAGCGGGAGGGGAATGAGCAGTTCTTC	CASSDEREGNEQFF
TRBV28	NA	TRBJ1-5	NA	TGTGCCGGCAGTCCCGGAGCTAGCAATCAGCCCCAGCATTTT	CAGSPGASNQPQHF
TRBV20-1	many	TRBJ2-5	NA	TGCAGTGCTAGGAGTAGCCAGGCCAAGACCCAGTACTTC	CSARSSQAKTQYF
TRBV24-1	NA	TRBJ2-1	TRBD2	TGTGCCACCGCGGGAGGACCCGTGAATGAGCAGTTCTTC	CATAGGPVNEQFF
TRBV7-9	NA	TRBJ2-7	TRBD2	TGTGCCAGCAGCACACTTCATGCGGGAGGTTCCTACGAGCAGTACTTC	CASSTLHAGGSYEQYF
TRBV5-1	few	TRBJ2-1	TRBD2	TGCGCCAGCAGCTCCCCGCTAGCGGGAGGGGACAATGAGCAGTTCTTC	CASSSPLAGGDNEQFF
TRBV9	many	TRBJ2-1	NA	TGTGCCAGCAGCGGGTCAGGGTCCTACAATGAGCAGTTCTTC	CASSGSGSYNEQFF
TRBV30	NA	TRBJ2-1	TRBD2	TGTGCCTGGAGCTTCACACCGGGACTAGCGTTCTTC	CAWSFTPGLAFF
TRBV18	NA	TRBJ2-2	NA	TGTGCCAGCTCACCTCGACAGGGAGGTGGCATGAACACCGGGGAGCTGTTTTTT	CASSPRQGGGMNTGELFF
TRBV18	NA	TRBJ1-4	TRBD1	TGTGCCAGCTCACCGGGACAGGGGCGAAAACTGTTTTTT	CASSPGQGRKLFF
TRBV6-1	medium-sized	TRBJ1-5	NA	TGTGCCAGCACCAATGCCTTTGGAGGGCAGCCCCAGCATTTT	CASTNAFGGQPQHF
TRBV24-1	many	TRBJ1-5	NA	TGTGCCACCAGGAAGTTGGGGACGAGCAATCAGCCCCAGCATTTT	CATRKLGTSNQPQHF
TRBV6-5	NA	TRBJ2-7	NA	TGTGCCAGCAGTTACCTCACTGGGTCTCACGCAGGGAAGAGGGCCGAGCAGTACTTC	CASSYLTGSHAGKRAEQYF
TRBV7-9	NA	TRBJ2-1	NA	TGTGCCAGCAGCTTAGTAGGGGCGCTTAACTACGAGCAGTTCTTC	CASSLVGALNYEQFF
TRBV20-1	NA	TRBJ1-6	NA	TGCAGTGCTCCATCCCAGGGCGGCTCCTATAATTCACCCCTCCACTTT	CSAPSQGGSYNSPLHF
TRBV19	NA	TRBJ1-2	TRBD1	TGTGCCAGTAGTATGTGGCAGGGGGCTATACCAAACTCTGGCTACACCTTC	CASSMWQGAIPNSGYTF
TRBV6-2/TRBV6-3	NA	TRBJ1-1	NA	TGTGCCAGCAGAGAAGGTGGTAGGACTGAAGCTTTCTTT	CASREGGRTEAFF
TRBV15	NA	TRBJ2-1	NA	TGTGCCACCAGCAGAGGAAATCGTCCTACCTACAATGAGCAGTTCTTC	CATSRGNRPTYNEQFF
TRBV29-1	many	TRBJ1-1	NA	TGCAGCGTTGAAGAGGGGAGGGGGGGCACTGAAGCTTTCTTT	CSVEEGRGGTEAFF
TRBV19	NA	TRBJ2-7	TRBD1	TGTGCCAGTAGCCCCAGCGAGACAGGGAGCTCCTACGAGCAGTACTTC	CASSPSETGSSYEQYF
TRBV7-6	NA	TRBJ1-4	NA	TGTGCCAGCAGCTTATACGGTGAAAAACTGTTTTTT	CASSLYGEKLFF
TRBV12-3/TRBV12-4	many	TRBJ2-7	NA	TGTGCCAGCAGCCCTTCGGACAGCTTGGGCGAGCAGTACTTC	CASSPSDSLGEQYF
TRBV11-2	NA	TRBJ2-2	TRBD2	TGTGCCAGCAGCCACCCCGCCGGCGGGGGGCCCGGTGCCGGGGAGCTGTTTTTT	CASSHPAGGGPGAGELFF
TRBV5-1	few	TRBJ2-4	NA	TGCGCCAGCAGCCCTACCATAGCCAAAAACATTCAGTACTTC	CASSPTIAKNIQYF
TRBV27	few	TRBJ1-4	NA	TGTGCCAGCAGTCTCGCCGCGGGGGTGGGAAAACTGTTTTTT	CASSLAAGVGKLFF
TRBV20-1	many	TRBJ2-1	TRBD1	TGCAGTGCTAGAGACGCCCGGGGGACAGGGGGTTACAATGAGCAGTTCTTC	CSARDARGTGGYNEQFF
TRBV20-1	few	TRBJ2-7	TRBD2	TGCAGTGCTAGCGGGAGGGCCAGGGAGCAGTACTTC	CSASGRAREQYF
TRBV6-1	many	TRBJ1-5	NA	TGTGCCAGCAGTGACTTGGGCAGGGGAATTCAGCCCCAGCATTTT	CASSDLGRGIQPQHF
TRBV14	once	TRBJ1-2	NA	TGTGCCAGCAGCCAAGACGGGCGTGGGGGCTACACCTTC	CASSQDGRGGYTF
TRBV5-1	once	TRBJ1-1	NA	TGCGCCAGCAGCTTTCAGGGGCCGGGGGGTACTGAAGCTTTCTTT	CASSFQGPGGTEAFF
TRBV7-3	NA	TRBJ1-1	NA	TGTGCCAGCAGCTCCAGGGCGGGCACTGAAGCTTTCTTT	CASSSRAGTEAFF
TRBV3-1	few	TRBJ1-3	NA	TGTGCCAGCAGCCAAGATTCGGCCCGAACTCAAAGCTCTGGAAACACCATATATTTT	CASSQDSARTQSSGNTIYF
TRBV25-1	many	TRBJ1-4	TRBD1	TGTGCCAGCAGTGAAGGGTACAGGGGGCTTGCAACTAATGAAAAACTGTTTTTT	CASSEGYRGLATNEKLFF
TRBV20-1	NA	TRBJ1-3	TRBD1	TGCAGTGCTAGAGATCGGAACAAGACAGGGCGGGATGGAAACACCATATATTTT	CSARDRNKTGRDGNTIYF
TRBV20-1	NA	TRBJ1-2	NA	TGCAGTGCTGTAGTGACAGAAGAAGAGGGCTACACCTTC	CSAVVTEEEGYTF
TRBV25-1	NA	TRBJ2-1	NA	TGTGCCAGCAGTTGGAGTAATGAGCAGTTCTTC	CASSWSNEQFF
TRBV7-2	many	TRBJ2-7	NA	TGTGCCAGCAGCTTTGTGGGGTATGATCGGCACGAGCAGTACTTC	CASSFVGYDRHEQYF
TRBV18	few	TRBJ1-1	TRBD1	TGTGCCAGCTCACCACCGGGCTCAGGGGGGGAGACTGAAGCTTTCTTT	CASSPPGSGGETEAFF
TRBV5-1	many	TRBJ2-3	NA	TGCGCCAGCAAATTGGGAAGCGGCACAGATACGCAGTATTTT	CASKLGSGTDTQYF